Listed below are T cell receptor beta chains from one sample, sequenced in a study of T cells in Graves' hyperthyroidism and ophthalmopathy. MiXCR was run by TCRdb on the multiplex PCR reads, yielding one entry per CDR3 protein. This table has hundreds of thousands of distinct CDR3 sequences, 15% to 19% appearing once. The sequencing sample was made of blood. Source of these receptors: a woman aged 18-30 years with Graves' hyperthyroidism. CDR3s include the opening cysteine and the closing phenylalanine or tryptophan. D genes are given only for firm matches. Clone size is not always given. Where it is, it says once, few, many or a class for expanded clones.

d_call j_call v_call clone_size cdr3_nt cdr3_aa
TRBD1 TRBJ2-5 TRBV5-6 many TGTGCCAGCAGTCCTGACAGGGGGATTCGTGTGACCCAGTACTTC CASSPDRGIRVTQYF
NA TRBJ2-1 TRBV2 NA TGTGCCAGCAGTGGGCTGGAAGCGAGCTCCTACAACGAGCAGTTCTTC CASSGLEASSYNEQFF
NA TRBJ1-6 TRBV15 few TGTGCCACCAGGGGGGATAGCTCCTATAATTCACCCCTCCACTTT CATRGDSSYNSPLHF
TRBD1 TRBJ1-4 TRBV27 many TGTGCCAGCAGATCTTCGGGACAGTCAAATGAAAAACTGTTTTTT CASRSSGQSNEKLFF
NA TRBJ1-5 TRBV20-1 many TGCAGTGCTAGGGGGGGGGCCACACGCAATCAGCCCCAGCATTTT CSARGGATRNQPQHF
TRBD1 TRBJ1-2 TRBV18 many TGTGCCAGCTCACCCTCGACAGGGAGTGTCTATGGCTACACCTTC CASSPSTGSVYGYTF
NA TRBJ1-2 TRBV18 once TGTGCCAGCTCACCACCTACAGGGAGCTATGGCTACACCTTC CASSPPTGSYGYTF
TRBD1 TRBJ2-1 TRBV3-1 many TGTGCCAGCAGCCTACGACAGGGGAGGCAGTTCTTC CASSLRQGRQFF
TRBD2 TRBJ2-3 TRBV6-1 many TGTGCCAGCAGTGAACTAGCGGGCGCAGATACGCAGTATTTT CASSELAGADTQYF
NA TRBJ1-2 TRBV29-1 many TGCAGCGTTGAAGGGACGGAAGGTGGCTACACCTTC CSVEGTEGGYTF
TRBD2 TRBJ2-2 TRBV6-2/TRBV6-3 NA TGTGCCATCCGTATAGCGGGACAAAAGCTGTTTTTT CAIRIAGQKLFF
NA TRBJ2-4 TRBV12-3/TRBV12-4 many TGTGCCAGCAGTTTAGGCCGGGGGCTGGAAAACATTCAGTACTTC CASSLGRGLENIQYF
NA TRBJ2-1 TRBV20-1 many TGCAGTGCGGGCGCTAGGGGAGATGAGCAGTTCTTC CSAGARGDEQFF
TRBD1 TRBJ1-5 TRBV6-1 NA TGTGCCAGCAGACGACAGGGGTCAGAGGGGCATTTT CASRRQGSEGHF
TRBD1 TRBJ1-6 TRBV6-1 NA TGTGCCAGCAGTGAAGGGGGACAGGTTAATTCACCCCTCCACTTT CASSEGGQVNSPLHF
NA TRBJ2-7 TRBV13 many TGTGCCAGCACTCTCGGAAGAGACCCCTACGAGCAGTACTTC CASTLGRDPYEQYF
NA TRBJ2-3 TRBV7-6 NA TGTGCCAGCAGCTTAGCCCCGCCGCGCACTGGCACAGATACGCAGTATTTT CASSLAPPRTGTDTQYF
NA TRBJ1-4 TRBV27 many TGTGCCAGCATGAGGGGGGCAAAAAGTGAAAAACTGTTTTTT CASMRGAKSEKLFF
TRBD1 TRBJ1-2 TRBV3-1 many TGTGCCAGCAGCCAAGAGGGACAGCTCTATGGCTACACCTTC CASSQEGQLYGYTF
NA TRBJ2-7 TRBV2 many TGTGCCAGCAGTGAAGTCGACGAGCAGTACTTC CASSEVDEQYF
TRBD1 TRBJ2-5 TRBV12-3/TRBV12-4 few TGTGCCAGCAGACAGGGGGCGCATAGAGAGACCCAGTACTTC CASRQGAHRETQYF
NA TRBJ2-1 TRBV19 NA TGTGCCAGTAGTCCCCTCGGAGGGATGGTGTCCAATGAGCAGTTCTTC CASSPLGGMVSNEQFF
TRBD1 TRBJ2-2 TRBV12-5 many TGTGCTAGTGAGGGGGCAGGGATGACCGGGGAGCTGTTTTTT CASEGAGMTGELFF
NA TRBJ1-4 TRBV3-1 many TGTGCCAGCAGCCCAAGCTGGGGGAATGAAAAACTGTTTTTT CASSPSWGNEKLFF
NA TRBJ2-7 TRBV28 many TGTGCCAGCAGTTTAAGACACTTCTACGAGCAGTACTTC CASSLRHFYEQYF
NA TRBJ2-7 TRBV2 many TGTGCCAGCAAGAACCGGGCGGTCTCCTACGAGCAGTACTTC CASKNRAVSYEQYF
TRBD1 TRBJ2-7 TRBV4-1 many TGCGCCAGCAGGCCGCGACAGGGAGCCTACGAGCAGTACTTC CASRPRQGAYEQYF
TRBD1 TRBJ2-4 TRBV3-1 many TGTGCCAGCAGCCAAGATATAGGGGGCCCCCCAAACATTCAGTACTTC CASSQDIGGPPNIQYF
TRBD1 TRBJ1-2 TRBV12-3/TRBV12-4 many TGTGCCAGCACATGGACAGGGAACAAGCTAATCGGCTACACCTTC CASTWTGNKLIGYTF
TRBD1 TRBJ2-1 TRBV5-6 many TGTGCCAGCAGCGCCCGGGACAGGGTGTCGTATGAGCAGTTCTTC CASSARDRVSYEQFF
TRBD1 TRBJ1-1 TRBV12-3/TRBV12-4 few TGTGCCAGCAGTTTAGGGGACAGGGGTTTCTTCACTGAAGCTTTCTTT CASSLGDRGFFTEAFF
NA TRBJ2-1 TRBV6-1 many TGTGCCAGCAGTGGGAGGGTGACAAACAATGAGCAGTTCTTC CASSGRVTNNEQFF
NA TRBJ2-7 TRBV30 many TGTGCCTGGAGTGCCCTCTTTTCCGAGCAGTACTTC CAWSALFSEQYF
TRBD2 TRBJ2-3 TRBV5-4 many TGTGCCAGCAGCCTTCAGCGGGGGGGCCCAGATACGCAGTATTTT CASSLQRGGPDTQYF
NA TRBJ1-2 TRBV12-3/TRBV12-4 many TGTGCCAGCAGACTGCCGGGACATCTCTATGGCTACACCTTC CASRLPGHLYGYTF
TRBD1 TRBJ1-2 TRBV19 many TGTGCCACCACCCGGACAGGGGACTATGGCTACACCTTC CATTRTGDYGYTF
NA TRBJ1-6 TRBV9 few TGTGCCAGCAGCGCGTCGGGAGTCGGAACTCGGGCACCCCTCCACTTT CASSASGVGTRAPLHF
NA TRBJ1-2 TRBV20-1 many TGCAGTGCTTCCGGGACCGGAGTTTTCTATGGCTACACCTTC CSASGTGVFYGYTF
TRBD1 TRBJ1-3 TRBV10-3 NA TGTGCCATCAGTGATGGACAGGGGTGGCTCTCTGGAAACACCATATATTTT CAISDGQGWLSGNTIYF
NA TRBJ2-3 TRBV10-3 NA TGTGCCATCAGGGGGGTAGCGACAGATACGCAGTATTTT CAIRGVATDTQYF
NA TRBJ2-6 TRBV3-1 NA TGTGCCAGCAACTCCCAATCTGGGGCCAACGTCCTGACTTTC CASNSQSGANVLTF
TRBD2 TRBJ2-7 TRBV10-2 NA TGCGCCAGCAGTGAGGCGGGAGTCCCCTACGAGCAGTACTTC CASSEAGVPYEQYF
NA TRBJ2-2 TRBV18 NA TGTGCCAGCTCACCCACGCCTTTGTCAAGTTCACGCTCCGGGGAGCTGTTTTTT CASSPTPLSSSRSGELFF
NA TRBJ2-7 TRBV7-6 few TGTGCCAGCAGCTTAGAAGGGGCCGACGAGCAGTACTTC CASSLEGADEQYF
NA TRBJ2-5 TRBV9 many TGTGCCAGCAGCGCCGGGGGCGTGAAGACCCAGTACTTC CASSAGGVKTQYF
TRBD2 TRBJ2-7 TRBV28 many TGTGCCAGCGGGGCGTCCGGGGGGGACGAGCAGTACTTC CASGASGGDEQYF
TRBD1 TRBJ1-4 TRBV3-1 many TGTGCCAGCAGCCCCTCGGACAGGGGTGCAACTAATGAAAAACTGTTTTTT CASSPSDRGATNEKLFF
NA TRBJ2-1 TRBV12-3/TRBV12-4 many TGTGCCAGCAGTATGGAAGGGGGTAACAATGAGCAGTTCTTC CASSMEGGNNEQFF
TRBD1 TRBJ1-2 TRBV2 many TGTGCCAGCAGTTATACCGGGACAGGGGCGAGTGGCTACACCTTC CASSYTGTGASGYTF
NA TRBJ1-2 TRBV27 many TGTGCCAGCAGTTTTGGACCAGGAGACTATGGCTACACCTTC CASSFGPGDYGYTF
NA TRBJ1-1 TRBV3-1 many TGTGCCAGCAGCCAAGATCCAAACACTGAAGCTTTCTTT CASSQDPNTEAFF
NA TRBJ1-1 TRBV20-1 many TGCAGTGCTTGGACGCTGGGCACTGAAGCTTTCTTT CSAWTLGTEAFF
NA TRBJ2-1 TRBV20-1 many TGCAGTGCTAGAGACCCTGAACGGGGCCGGGAGCAGTTCTTC CSARDPERGREQFF